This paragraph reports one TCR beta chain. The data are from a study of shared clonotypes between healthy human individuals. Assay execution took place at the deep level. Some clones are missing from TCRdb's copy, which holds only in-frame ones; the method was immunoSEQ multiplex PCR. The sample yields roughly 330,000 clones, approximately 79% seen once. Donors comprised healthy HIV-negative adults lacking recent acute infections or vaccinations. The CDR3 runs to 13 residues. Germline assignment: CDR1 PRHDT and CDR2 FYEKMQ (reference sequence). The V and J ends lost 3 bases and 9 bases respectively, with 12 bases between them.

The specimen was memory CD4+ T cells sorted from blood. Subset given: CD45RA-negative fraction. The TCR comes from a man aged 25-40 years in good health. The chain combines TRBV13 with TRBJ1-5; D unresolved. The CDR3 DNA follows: TGTGCCAGCAGCTTGGACCGCTTCGGGCCCCAGCATTTT. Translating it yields CASSLDRFGPQHF.